The clone carrying this T cell receptor beta chain was recorded at least ten times. Trimming pared 2 bases from V and 3 bases from J, leaving 5 bases between. Per germline, CDR1 MDHEN and CDR2 SYDVKM. CDR3 length: 12 amino acids. Through Arm-PCR of CDR3 regions and iRepertoire HTBI primers, TCR beta libraries were built. TCRdb fed the multiplex PCR reads into MiXCR, producing one record per CDR3 protein. The sample has about 620,000 distinct CDR3 sequences; less than 20% are singletons. This entry belongs to a study of regulatory T cells in long-lasting Graves disease. The time point here: newly diagnosed GD, antithyroid drugs for less than 3 months. The TCR library was prepared using RNA isolated from PBMCs. The same data also contributed to another study, on T cells in Graves' hyperthyroidism and ophthalmopathy. From that report: A lack of ophthalmopathy progression within 18 months defined stable Graves' hyperthyroidism. TCR CDR3 underwent first-round RT-PCR with the HTBI primer set.

This TCR derives from a woman aged 30 to 39 with Graves disease. The V call is TRBV28, the J call TRBJ2-7; no firm D call. This specimen consisted of peripheral blood mononuclear cells (PBMCs), obtained at new diagnosis, from a patient treated with antithyroid drugs. The CDR3 loop is CASSLRLYEQYF. Written as DNA, the CDR3 is TGTGCCAGCAGTTTAAGACTCTACGAGCAGTACTTC. Drawing the rest from reference TRBV28 and TRBJ2-7, the complete variable domain is DVKVTQSSRYLVKRTGEKVFLECVQDMDHENMFWYRQDPGLGLRLIYFSYDVKMKEKGDIPEGYSVSREKKERFSLILESASTNQTSMYLCASSLRLYEQYFGPGTRLTVT.